These 21 T cell receptor beta chains came from one sample sequenced in a study of cytomegalovirus exposure and HLA in healthy donors. PCR primers comprised 60 Vbeta and 13 Jbeta primers. Repertoires were generated with immunoSEQ multiplex PCR, while TCRdb's copy carries only in-frame clones and drops some. The sample holds about 110,000 clones, more than 75% seen once. The sample was PBMCs. The source of these receptors is a woman aged 45-65 years in good health and CMV-seropositive.

The chain is built from TRBV27 and TRBJ1-2; D ambiguous. Deletions cut 4 bases from V and 7 bases from J, with 13 bases between. Looked up from germline, CDR1 is MNHEY and CDR2 is SMNVEV (reference sequence). There are 13 residues in the CDR3. CDR3 nucleotides: TGTGCCAGCAGTTCATCGGGCTCTCCTGGCTACACCTTC. Protein: CASSSSGSPGYTF.

J is TRBJ1-5 and V is TRBV18; 7 positions match TRBD1. CDR1 is KGHSH and CDR2 is LQKENI in the germline V gene. V gave up 3 bases and J gave up 7 bases; unmatched junction bases: 3. CDR3 size: 13 residues. For the CDR3, the DNA is TGTGCCAGCTCACCCCAGGGGGACCAGCCCCAGCATTTT. Protein sequence: CASSPQGDQPQHF.

The CDR3 loop reads CASDFTGRGADTQYF. The CDR3 coding sequence is TGTGCCAGCGATTTTACCGGCAGGGGGGCAGATACGCAGTATTTT. The chain combines TRBV6-1 with TRBJ2-3; D may be TRBD1 (7 bases). The CDR3 runs 15 residues. The ends were cut back, 8 bases at V and 4 bases at J, with 19 bases in the middle. The germline V gene encodes CDR1 MNHNS and CDR2 SASEGT.

The chain recombines TRBV7-2 with TRBJ1-3, with D unresolved. The length of the CDR3 is 14 residues. Trimming removed 3 bases at V and 0 bases at J, with 6 bases between. Germline V gives CDR1 SGHTA, CDR2 FQGNSA. For the CDR3, the DNA is TGTGCCAGCAGCTTTGGAGCCTCTGGAAACACCATATATTTT. It encodes CASSFGASGNTIYF.

The chain combines TRBV14 with TRBJ1-4; 8 bases map to TRBD1. Germline lookup yields CDR1 SGHDN and CDR2 FVKESK. The CDR3 loop spans 15 amino acids. V was clipped by 2 bases and J by 5 bases; unmatched bases: 4. In DNA, the CDR3 is TGTGCCAGCAGCCAAACGGACAGGGTGAATGAAAAACTGTTTTTT. Protein: CASSQTDRVNEKLFF.

V is TRBV7-7 and J is TRBJ2-1, with TRBD1 as a possible D gene (7 bases). The V end lost 1 base, the J end lost 3 bases, and 10 bases lay between the germline ends. The CDR3 spans 15 residues. CDR1 is SSHAT, CDR2 FNYEAQ, per germline (reference sequence). In DNA form, the CDR3 reads TGTGCCAGCAGCTTAGGACAGGGAGGCTACAATGAGCAGTTCTTC. Protein: CASSLGQGGYNEQFF.

This clone was detected a few times. The V and J genes are TRBV28 and TRBJ2-7; TRBD1 matches at 7 bases. J lost 3 bases, V lost 5 bases, and 7 bases had no gene match. The CDR3 is made up of 14 amino acids. Germline assignment: CDR1 MDHEN and CDR2 SYDVKM. CDR3 in amino acids: CASSIETGLYEQYF. In nucleotides, the CDR3 is TGTGCCAGCAGTATCGAGACAGGGCTCTACGAGCAGTACTTC.

This clone was recorded a few times. The V and J genes are TRBV4-3 and TRBJ2-7; D call uncertain. Germline CDR1 reads LGHNA; CDR2 reads YSLEER. The CDR3 has 14 amino acids. V gave up 3 bases and J gave up 0 bases, with 9 bases separating them. The CDR3 here is CASSQLVSSYEQYF. DNA of the CDR3: TGCGCCAGCAGCCAGCTAGTTAGCTCCTACGAGCAGTACTTC.

V and J are TRBV4-1 and TRBJ1-5, with D tentatively TRBD1 (5 bases). V lost 1 base and J 0 bases, leaving 16 bases between the germline ends. Germline V gene lookup returns CDR1 MGHRA and CDR2 YSYEKL. The CDR3 totals 18 residues. The CDR3 DNA reads TGCGCCAGCAGCCAAGCCGGGAGGGGAGAACATAGCAATCAGCCCCAGCATTTT. It encodes CASSQAGRGEHSNQPQHF.

V and J are TRBV14 and TRBJ1-3; the match to TRBD1 covers 8 bases. CDR3 length equals 16 residues. After removal of 2 bases from V and 1 base from J, the junction contained 4 bases not matched to a gene. The germline V gene encodes CDR1 SGHDN and CDR2 FVKESK. The CDR3 protein is CASSQLGQGSGNTIYF. CDR3 nucleotide sequence: TGTGCCAGCAGCCAATTAGGACAGGGATCTGGAAACACCATATATTTT.

The chain employs TRBV19 and TRBJ2-7; a possible D gene is TRBD1 (5 bases). The CDR3 is 13 residues long. Trimming stripped 3 bases from V and 6 bases from J, with 12 bases between. In germline, CDR1 is LNHDA, CDR2 SQIVND (reference sequence). The CDR3 DNA reads TGTGCCAGTAGTATCAGGAGCAGGGTCGAGCAGTACTTC. Translating gives CASSIRSRVEQYF.

The genes are TRBV13 and TRBJ2-1; TRBD1 matches 8 bases. CDR1 PRHDT and CDR2 FYEKMQ come from the germline V gene (reference sequence). J was trimmed by 5 bases and V by 5 bases; bases with no gene match: 11. The CDR3 loop spans 16 amino acids. CDR3 bases: TGTGCCAGCAGCCCCTCCGGACAGGGCATCAACAATGAGCAGTTCTTC. The encoded protein is CASSPSGQGINNEQFF.

The gene calls are TRBV7-2 and TRBJ2-3, with D maybe TRBD1 (5 bases). The CDR3 loop spans 13 amino acids. CDR1 is SGHTA and CDR2 is FQGNSA in the germline V gene. V was clipped by 4 bases and J by 7 bases, with 12 bases between them. The CDR3 loop is CASSSVRTYTQYF. The DNA of the CDR3 is TGTGCCAGCAGCTCTGTCCGGACATATACGCAGTATTTT.

The chain is built from TRBV28 and TRBJ2-3; 7 nucleotides align to TRBD1. V lost 5 bases, J lost 1 base, and 6 bases stayed unmatched. The CDR3 runs to 15 residues. Germline values: CDR1 MDHEN, CDR2 SYDVKM. The CDR3 loop reads CASSAGTAGTDTQYF. The DNA for the CDR3 is TGTGCCAGCAGTGCAGGGACAGCCGGCACAGATACGCAGTATTTT.

In its sample, this clone was seen once. This chain joins TRBV10-3 and TRBJ2-1, with TRBD2 matching over 10 bases. The CDR3 loop spans 18 amino acids. CDR1 is ENHRY and CDR2 is SYGVKD in the germline V gene. Losses at the gene ends were 10 bases for V and 7 bases for J; bases not matched to a gene: 22. CDR3 sequence (DNA): TGTGCCAATTCCCCGACTTTGATGAGCGGGGGGGCCCGGAATGAGCAGTTCTTC. Protein sequence: CANSPTLMSGGARNEQFF.

CDR3 nucleotide sequence: TGTGCCAGCAGTGAGACAGGGGGCGCGGGAGAGCAGTACTTC. It yields the protein CASSETGGAGEQYF. This chain links TRBV6-1 with TRBJ2-7; the match to TRBD1 covers 10 bases. The CDR3 is 14 residues long. V was clipped by 3 bases and J by 7 bases; unmatched bases: 6. CDR1 and CDR2 from the germline V gene are MNHNS and SASEGT.

The gene calls are TRBV4-3 and TRBJ2-3; D is unresolved. V was clipped by 0 bases and J by 0 bases, with 7 bases between them. The CDR3 has 15 residues. Germline V gives CDR1 LGHNA, CDR2 YSLEER. As DNA, the CDR3 is TGCGCCAGCAGCCAAGATTCAACTAGCACAGATACGCAGTATTTT. Protein sequence: CASSQDSTSTDTQYF.

Ten or more counts support this clone. The chain couples TRBV7-2 to TRBJ1-2; possible D gene TRBD1, 5 bases. Per the germline V gene, CDR1 is SGHTA and CDR2 is FQGNSA. This CDR3 spans 12 amino acids. V lost 8 bases to trimming and J lost 8 bases, with 15 bases between them. CDR3 DNA sequence: TGTGCCAGCTCCGGGGGATGGGGCGGCTACACCTTC. Translated, it gives CASSGGWGGYTF.

The chain has TRBV28 and TRBJ1-1, with D possibly matching TRBD1 (5 bases). Per germline, CDR1 MDHEN and CDR2 SYDVKM. The CDR3 consists of 11 residues. V shed 8 bases and J shed 6 bases, with 10 bases lying between them. The CDR3, as DNA: TGTGCCAGCCGGGGGAGGCCTGAAGCTTTCTTT. As protein: CASRGRPEAFF. Complete variable domain (other parts from reference TRBV28 and TRBJ1-1): DVKVTQSSRYLVKRTGEKVFLECVQDMDHENMFWYRQDPGLGLRLIYFSYDVKMKEKGDIPEGYSVSREKKERFSLILESASTNQTSMYLCASRGRPEAFFGQGTRLTVV.

V is TRBV5-4 and J is TRBJ2-1, with D perhaps TRBD1 (5 bases). V was shortened by 4 bases and J by 6 bases, with 11 bases between the two germline ends. The CDR3 covers 13 residues. The germline V gene encodes CDR1 SGHNT and CDR2 YYREEE (reference sequence). CDR3 sequence reads: CASSDDRRNEQFF. CDR3 sequence (DNA): TGTGCCAGCAGCGATGACAGACGCAATGAGCAGTTCTTC.

The V call is TRBV9, the J call TRBJ1-5, with a tentative D call TRBD1 (5 bases). This CDR3 is 15 amino acids long. Trimming took off 0 bases at V and 5 bases at J, with 12 bases between the two ends. CDR1 is SGDLS, CDR2 YYNGEE, per germline. CDR3 nucleotide sequence: TGTGCCAGCAGCGTAGGTGCGGGGGGGGATCAGCCCCAGCATTTT. Its translation is CASSVGAGGDQPQHF.